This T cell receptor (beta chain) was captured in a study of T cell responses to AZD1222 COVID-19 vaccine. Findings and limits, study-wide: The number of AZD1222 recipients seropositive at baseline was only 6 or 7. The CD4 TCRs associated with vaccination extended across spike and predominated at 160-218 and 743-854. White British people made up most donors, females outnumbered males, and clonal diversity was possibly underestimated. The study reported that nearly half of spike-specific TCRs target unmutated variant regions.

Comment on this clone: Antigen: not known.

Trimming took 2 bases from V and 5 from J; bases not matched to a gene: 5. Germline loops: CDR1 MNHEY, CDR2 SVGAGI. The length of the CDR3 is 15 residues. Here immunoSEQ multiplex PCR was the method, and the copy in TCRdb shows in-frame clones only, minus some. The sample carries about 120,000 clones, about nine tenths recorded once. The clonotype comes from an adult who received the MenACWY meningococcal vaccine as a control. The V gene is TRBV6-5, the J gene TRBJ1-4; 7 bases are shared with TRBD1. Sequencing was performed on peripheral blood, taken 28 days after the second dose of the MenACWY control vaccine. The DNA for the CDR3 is TGTGCCAGCAGTTACGAGACAGGGCAGAATGAAAAACTGTTTTTT. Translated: CASSYETGQNEKLFF.